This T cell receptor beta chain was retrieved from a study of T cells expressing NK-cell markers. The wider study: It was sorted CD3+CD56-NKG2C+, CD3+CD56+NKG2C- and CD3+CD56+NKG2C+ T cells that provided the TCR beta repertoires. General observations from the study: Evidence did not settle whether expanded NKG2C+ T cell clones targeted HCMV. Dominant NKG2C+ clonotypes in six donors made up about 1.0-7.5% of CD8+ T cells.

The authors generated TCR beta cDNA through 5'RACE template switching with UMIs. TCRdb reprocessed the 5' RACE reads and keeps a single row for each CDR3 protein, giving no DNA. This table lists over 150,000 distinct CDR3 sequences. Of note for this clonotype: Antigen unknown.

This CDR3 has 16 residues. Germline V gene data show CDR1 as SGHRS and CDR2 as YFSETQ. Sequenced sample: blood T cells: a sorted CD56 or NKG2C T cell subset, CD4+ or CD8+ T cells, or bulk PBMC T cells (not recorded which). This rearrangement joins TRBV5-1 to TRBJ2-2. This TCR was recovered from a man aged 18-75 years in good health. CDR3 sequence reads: CASSSPGRTNTGELFF. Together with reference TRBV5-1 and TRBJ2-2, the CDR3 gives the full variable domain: KAGVTQTPRYLIKTRGQQVTLSCSPISGHRSVSWYQQTPGQGLQFLFEYFSETQRNKGNFPGRFSGRQFSNSRSEMNVSTLELGDSALYLCASSSPGRTNTGELFFGEGSRLTVL.